These 30 T cell receptor beta chains were sequenced from one sample in a study of low-dose radiotherapy and immunotherapy resistance in tumors. Time point here: after trial treatment. Treatment: LDRT plus nivolumab, ipilimumab, low-dose cyclophosphamide and aspirin (RACIN trial). Alpha- and beta-chain coverage of first-strand cDNA came from TRAV- and TRBV-specific primers. Both a constant-region primer and a V-primer adapter served to amplify TCRs across roughly 22 PCR cycles. MiXCR, applied by TCRdb to the reads, yields one record per CDR3 protein. The sample yields tens of thousands of distinct CDR3 sequences, about 20% seen once. The source was PBMCs, collected after low-dose radiotherapy plus immunotherapy. These receptors were obtained from a female donor with ovarian cancer.

This clonotype was seen only a few times. The chain joins TRBV5-1 to TRBJ2-7, with 8 positions matching TRBD2. The CDR3 is 14 amino acids. CDR1 and CDR2 from the germline V gene are SGHRS and YFSETQ. With 2 bases clipped from V and 4 bases from J, the junction kept 5 bases outside the gene matches. CDR3 DNA sequence: TGCGCCAGCAGCTTTAGCGGGGCCGAATACGAGCAGTACTTC. Its protein is CASSFSGAEYEQYF. The full variable domain, with the rest looked up from reference TRBV5-1 and TRBJ2-7, is KAGVTQTPRYLIKTRGQQVTLSCSPISGHRSVSWYQQTPGQGLQFLFEYFSETQRNKGNFPGRFSGRQFSNSRSEMNVSTLELGDSALYLCASSFSGAEYEQYFGPGTRLTVT.

This clonotype showed up many times. The rearrangement links TRBV30 to TRBJ1-1; unclear D gene. Germline V gives CDR1 GTSNPN, CDR2 SVGIG (reference sequence). V lost 0 bases to trimming and J lost 1 base, with 9 bases between them. The CDR3 loop spans 14 amino acids. The CDR3 protein is CAWSVPGRNTEAFF. CDR3 nucleotide sequence: TGTGCCTGGAGTGTACCCGGTCGGAACACTGAAGCTTTCTTT.

This clonotype was counted many times. The chain uses TRBV11-2 and TRBJ2-1, with 7 nucleotides matching TRBD2. The CDR3 contains 15 residues. Per germline, CDR1 SGHAT and CDR2 FQNNGV. Losses at the gene ends were 4 bases for V and 4 bases for J; bases not matched to a gene: 7. CDR3 nucleotides: TGTGCCAGCAGCTCCTCGGGACTATCATACAATGAGCAGTTCTTC. Protein sequence: CASSSSGLSYNEQFF.

Ten or more counts support this clonotype. The rearrangement links TRBV5-4 to TRBJ2-3; TRBD2 agrees at 13 bases. V shed 1 base, J shed 10 bases, and the junction held 15 bases outside the gene matches. CDR3 length equals 18 residues. CDR1 is SGHNT, CDR2 YYREEE, per germline (reference sequence). The CDR3 here is CASSLNGAGGLAGESQYF. The CDR3 DNA is TGTGCCAGCAGCTTGAACGGTGCGGGTGGACTAGCGGGGGAGTCGCAGTATTTT.

Ten or more counts support this clonotype. The rearrangement uses TRBV5-5 and TRBJ2-3, with TRBD2 matching over 16 bases. The trim removed 3 bases at V and 6 bases at J, leaving 10 bases unmatched. Germline lookup yields CDR1 SGHKS and CDR2 YYEKEE (reference sequence). The CDR3 has 18 residues. The CDR3 region is CASSSGLAGGSFSDTQYF. The CDR3, as DNA: TGTGCCAGCAGCTCGGGACTAGCGGGGGGGAGTTTTTCCGATACGCAGTATTTT.

This chain links TRBV24-1 with TRBJ1-2; TRBD1 might be the D (6 bases). Germline V gives CDR1 KGHDR, CDR2 SFDVKD. The V gene lost 3 bases and the J gene lost 5 bases, with 18 bases spanning the gap. The CDR3 extends over 16 amino acids. CDR3 loop: CATSDPHGQTPYGYTF. As DNA, the CDR3 is TGTGCCACCAGTGATCCCCATGGACAGACGCCGTATGGCTACACCTTC.

The chain recombines TRBV5-1 with TRBJ1-2; 7 bases line up with TRBD1. V lost 1 base to trimming and J lost 4 bases; unmatched junction nucleotides: 7. The CDR3 totals 15 residues. Germline V CDR1 and CDR2: SGHRS, YFSETQ. CDR3 nucleotide sequence: TGCGCCAGCAGCTTGATCCCAGGGGGTGCCTATGGCTACACCTTC. It specifies CASSLIPGGAYGYTF.

In this sample, this clonotype turned up many times. The rearrangement uses TRBV7-9 and TRBJ2-4, with TRBD2 identical over 8 bases. This CDR3 is 18 amino acids long. V shed 4 bases, J shed 0 bases, and the junction held 11 bases outside the gene matches. Germline V gives CDR1 SEHNR, CDR2 FQNEAQ (reference sequence). CDR3 residues: CASSSTLTSGLAKNIQYF. The CDR3 nucleotides read TGTGCCAGCAGCTCAACCCTCACTAGCGGATTAGCCAAAAACATTCAGTACTTC.

This clonotype was found many times. CDR3 nucleotide sequence: TGCGCCAGCAGCTCCCTCCCTAGCGGGGGTAACACCGGGGAGCTGTTTTTT. It translates to CASSSLPSGGNTGELFF. The V call is TRBV5-1, the J call TRBJ2-2; TRBD2 matches 10 bases. V shed 3 bases, J shed 2 bases, and the junction held 7 bases outside the gene matches. Germline CDR1 is SGHRS and CDR2 is YFSETQ. This CDR3 is built from 17 residues.

A remark on this clonotype: Since a much larger clone is just one base distant, this may be a read error. The rearrangement joins TRBV13 to TRBJ2-3, with 8 bases identical to TRBD2. The CDR3 length is 20 residues. The junction had 21 bases not matched to a gene; V was cut back by 4 bases and J by 3 bases. Germline CDR1 is PRHDT and CDR2 is FYEKMQ (reference sequence). The CDR3 here is CASSSLRFGGAGKGTDTQYF. CDR3 DNA sequence: TGTGCCAGCAGCTCCTTAAGGTTCGGGGGGGCGGGTAAAGGGACAGATACGCAGTATTTT.

This clonotype was counted at least ten times. The chain has TRBV6-1 and TRBJ2-2, with 9 bases fitting TRBD1. The CDR3 is made up of 15 amino acids. Losses at the gene ends were 6 bases for V and 5 bases for J; bases not matched to a gene: 7. CDR1 is MNHNS and CDR2 is SASEGT in the germline V gene. DNA for the CDR3: TGTGCCAGCAGCGTGGGGACAGGGAGAACCGGGGAGCTGTTTTTT. Its protein product is CASSVGTGRTGELFF.

This clonotype was counted ten times or more. The CDR3 region is CASSFTENTGELFF. DNA of the CDR3: TGCGCCAGCAGCTTTACGGAGAACACCGGGGAGCTGTTTTTT. The chain joins TRBV5-1 to TRBJ2-2; no firm D call. Deletions cut 2 bases from V and 1 base from J, with 6 bases between. Germline loops: CDR1 SGHRS, CDR2 YFSETQ. This CDR3 has 14 amino acids.

A remark on this clonotype: With a far larger clone one base away, a read error is the likely cause. J is TRBJ1-1 and V is TRBV6-5; D is ambiguous. The CDR3 has 12 residues. V shed 5 bases and J shed 6 bases, with 10 bases lying between them. Germline CDR1 reads MNHEY; CDR2 reads SVGAGI. CDR3 loop: CASSPLQSEAFF. CDR3 bases: TGTGCCAGCAGTCCGCTGCAGTCTGAAGCTTTCTTT.

This clonotype was counted many times. The chain combines TRBV30 with TRBJ1-1; 7 nucleotides align to TRBD1. The germline CDR1 and CDR2 sequences are GTSNPN and SVGIG (reference sequence). The CDR3 is made up of 12 amino acids. After removal of 5 bases from V and 4 bases from J, the junction contained 4 bases not matched to a gene. In nucleotides, the CDR3 is TGTGCCTGGGCGACAGGGCCCACTGAAGCTTTCTTT. Translated, it gives CAWATGPTEAFF.

This clonotype has at least ten counts. The V gene is TRBV6-6, the J gene TRBJ2-1; 9 nucleotides agree with TRBD2. CDR1 MNHNY and CDR2 SVGAGI come from the germline V gene (reference sequence). The CDR3 runs to 16 residues. V shed 6 bases and J 3 bases; nucleotides not matched to a gene: 9. CDR3 nucleotides: TGTGCCAGCAGAGAGAATTCGCGGGGGGGCTACAATGAGCAGTTCTTC. Translated, it gives CASRENSRGGYNEQFF.

Many counts were recorded for this clonotype. V gene TRBV21-1 combines with J gene TRBJ2-3; the D call in the table, TRBD2, was not verified against the DNA. TRBV21-1 is given as a pseudogene. CDR3 length equals 18 residues. This CDR3 reads CASSPIGLAGISTDTQYF. CDR3 coding DNA: TGTGCCAGCAGCCCTATCGGACTAGCGGGGATATCCACAGATACGCAGTATTTT.

On this clonotype: Just one base apart from a much larger clone, this may be a read error. The rearrangement links TRBV2 to TRBJ2-3; D possibly matches TRBD1 or TRBD2 (5 bases each). Per the germline V gene, CDR1 is SNHLY and CDR2 is FYNNEI. This CDR3 comprises 12 residues. CDR3 nucleotides: TGTGCCAGCAGTGTGGATGTAGGGACCCGTAATTTT. It codes for CASSVDVGTRNF.

This clonotype was detected ten times or more. V is TRBV6-2 or TRBV6-3 and J is TRBJ1-2, with TRBD1 matching 9 bases. Germline V gives CDR1 MNHEY, CDR2 SVGEGT. The CDR3 consists of 13 residues. V was clipped by 5 bases and J by 7 bases; unmatched bases: 5. The CDR3 DNA sequence: TGTGCCAGCAGTGAGGGGACAGGGTCTGGCTACACCTTC. Translation: CASSEGTGSGYTF.

Ten or more counts support this clonotype. The junction does not match germline at one end; this may be a read error. The chain couples TRBV20-1 to TRBJ2-7; D ambiguous. CDR3 length: 12 residues. Germline CDR1 and CDR2: DFQATT and SNEGSKA (reference sequence). The DNA of the CDR3 is TGCAGTGCGAGGACGGGCTCCTACGAGCGGTACTTC. Translated: CSARTGSYERYF.

Many counts were recorded for this clonotype. The chain couples TRBV24-1 to TRBJ1-5; D is possibly TRBD1 (5 bases). Germline loops: CDR1 KGHDR, CDR2 SFDVKD. This CDR3 spans 17 amino acids. Trimming took 1 base from V and 3 from J, leaving 15 bases between them. CDR3 region: CATSDLYEGQDNQPQHF. The CDR3 DNA reads TGTGCCACCAGTGATTTATACGAGGGGCAGGACAATCAGCCCCAGCATTTT.

The chain couples TRBV20-1 to TRBJ1-5; D is possibly TRBD1 (6 bases). In germline, CDR1 is DFQATT, CDR2 SNEGSKA (reference sequence). V was cut by 7 bases and J by 2 bases, with 12 bases left in between. There are 13 residues in the CDR3. CDR3 nucleotides: TGCAGTGTTGGACAGCCTGGCAATCAGCCCCAGCATTTT. Translated: CSVGQPGNQPQHF.

This clonotype was detected many times. The V call is TRBV5-5, the J call TRBJ2-3; D not resolved. The germline gives CDR1 SGHKS, CDR2 YYEKEE (reference sequence). This CDR3 is 13 amino acids long. Trimming took 0 bases from V and 4 from J, leaving 6 bases between them. The CDR3 DNA reads as TGTGCCAGCAGCTTGGAGCGTCCAGATACGCAGTATTTT. As protein: CASSLERPDTQYF.

This clonotype was found many times. The chain links TRBV12-3 or TRBV12-4 to TRBJ1-5, with D perhaps matching TRBD1 (6 bases). The ends were cut back, 8 bases at V and 7 bases at J, with 15 bases in the middle. The CDR3 length is 13 residues. The CDR3 coding sequence is TGTGCCAGCGGCGGGCAGGGGTTCCAGCCCCAGCATTTT. Its translation: CASGGQGFQPQHF.

Many counts were recorded for this clonotype. The chain is built from TRBV30 and TRBJ1-2, with 8 bases identical to TRBD1. V dropped 5 bases and J dropped 2; count of bases not matched to a gene: 4. Germline-derived CDR1 and CDR2 are GTSNPN and SVGIG (reference sequence). The CDR3 runs 13 residues. The CDR3 DNA reads TGTGCCTGGGCCCGACAGGGGAACTATGGCTACACCTTC. It is translated as CAWARQGNYGYTF. Full variable domain (outside the CDR3, taken from reference TRBV30 and TRBJ1-2): SQTIHQWPATLVQPVGSPLSLECTVEGTSNPNLYWYRQAAGRGLQLLFYSVGIGQISSEVPQNLSASRPQDRQFILSSKKLLLSDSGFYLCAWARQGNYGYTFGSGTRLTVV.

This clonotype was detected ten times or more. V usage is TRBV5-4 and J usage is TRBJ2-5, with 8 bases identical to TRBD2. CDR1 and CDR2 from the germline V gene are SGHNT and YYREEE (reference sequence). The CDR3 is 14 residues long. V trimming: 4 bases; J trimming: 3 bases; junction bases outside the gene matches: 5. The CDR3 DNA reads as TGTGCCAGCAGCCCAGCGGGAGTAGAAGAGACCCAGTACTTC. As protein: CASSPAGVEETQYF. Filled out from reference TRBV5-4 and TRBJ2-5, the complete variable domain reads ETGVTQSPTHLIKTRGQQVTLRCSSQSGHNTVSWYQQALGQGPQFIFQYYREEENGRGNFPPRFSGLQFPNYSSELNVNALELDDSALYLCASSPAGVEETQYFGPGTRLLVL.

For this clonotype: This likely traces to a read error, being one base from a far larger clone. This chain connects TRBV6-2 or TRBV6-3 to TRBJ2-5; 7 bases map to TRBD1. This CDR3 contains 15 residues. Germline-derived CDR1 and CDR2 are MNHEY and SVGEGT. CDR3: CDSSYSGTAQETQYF. The CDR3 coding sequence is TGTGACAGCAGTTACTCCGGGACAGCCCAAGAGACCCAGTACTTC.

This clonotype was seen at least ten times. A clone one base away is much larger, so this may be a read error. CDR3 in DNA: TGTGCCAGCAGCCGGACAGGGAACAATCAGCCCCAGCATTTT. Translated: CASSRTGNNQPQHF. V and J are TRBV4-2 and TRBJ1-5; TRBD1 matches 8 bases. Losses at the gene ends were 4 bases for V and 3 bases for J; bases not matched to a gene: 2. Germline values: CDR1 LGHNA, CDR2 YNFKEQ. This CDR3 spans 14 amino acids.

This clonotype was observed at least ten times. The rearrangement links TRBV13 to TRBJ2-1; D is uncertain. CDR1 is PRHDT and CDR2 is FYEKMQ in the germline V gene (reference sequence). V lost 6 bases and J lost 1, with 1 base in between. The CDR3 sequence is 11 residues long. The CDR3 spells CASSSYNEQFF. In DNA form, the CDR3 reads TGTGCCAGCAGTTCCTACAATGAGCAGTTCTTC.

In its sample, this clonotype was seen many times. V usage is TRBV7-3 and J usage is TRBJ2-6; D gene uncertain. The CDR3 length is 16 residues. Trimming took 1 base from V and 0 from J, leaving 7 bases between them. The germline gives CDR1 SGHTA, CDR2 FQGTGA. Here the CDR3 reads CASSLNRPSGANVLTF. The CDR3 nucleotides are TGTGCCAGCAGCTTAAATCGACCCTCTGGGGCCAACGTCCTGACTTTC.

The rearrangement joins TRBV20-1 to TRBJ2-3, with D possibly TRBD1 on 8 matching bases. Trimming left V 2 bases short and J 4 bases short, with 19 bases between. CDR3 length: 16 residues. Germline CDR1 reads DFQATT; CDR2 reads SNEGSKA (reference sequence). The CDR3 loop is CSARSINRGGPDTQYF. In DNA form, the CDR3 reads TGCAGTGCTAGAAGTATCAACAGGGGGGGCCCAGATACGCAGTATTTT.